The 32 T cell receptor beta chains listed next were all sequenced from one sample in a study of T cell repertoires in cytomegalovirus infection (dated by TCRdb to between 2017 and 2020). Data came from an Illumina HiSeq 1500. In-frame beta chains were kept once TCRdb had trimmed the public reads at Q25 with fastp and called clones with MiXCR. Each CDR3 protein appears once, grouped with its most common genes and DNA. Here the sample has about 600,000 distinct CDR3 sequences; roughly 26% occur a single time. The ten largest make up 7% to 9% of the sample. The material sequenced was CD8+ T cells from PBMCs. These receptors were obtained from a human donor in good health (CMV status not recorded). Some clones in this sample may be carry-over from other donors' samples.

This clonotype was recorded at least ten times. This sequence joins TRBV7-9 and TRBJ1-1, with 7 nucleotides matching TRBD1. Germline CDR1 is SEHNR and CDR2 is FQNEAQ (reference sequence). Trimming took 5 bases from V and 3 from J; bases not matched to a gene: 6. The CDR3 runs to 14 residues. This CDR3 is CASSTQGWDTEAFF. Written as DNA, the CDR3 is TGTGCCAGCAGCACACAGGGGTGGGACACTGAAGCTTTCTTT.

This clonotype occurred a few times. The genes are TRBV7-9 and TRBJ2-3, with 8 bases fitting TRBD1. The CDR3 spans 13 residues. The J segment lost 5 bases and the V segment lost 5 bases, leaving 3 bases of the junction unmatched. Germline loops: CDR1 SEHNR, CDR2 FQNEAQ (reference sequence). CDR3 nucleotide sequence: TGTGCCAGCAGCGGGACAGGTGAAGATACGCAGTATTTT. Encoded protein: CASSGTGEDTQYF.

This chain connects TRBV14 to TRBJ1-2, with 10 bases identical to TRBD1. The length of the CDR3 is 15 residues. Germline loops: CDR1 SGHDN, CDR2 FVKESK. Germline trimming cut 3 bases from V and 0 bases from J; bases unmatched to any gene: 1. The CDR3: CASSHGTGANYGYTF. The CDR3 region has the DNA TGTGCCAGCAGCCACGGGACAGGGGCTAACTATGGCTACACCTTC.

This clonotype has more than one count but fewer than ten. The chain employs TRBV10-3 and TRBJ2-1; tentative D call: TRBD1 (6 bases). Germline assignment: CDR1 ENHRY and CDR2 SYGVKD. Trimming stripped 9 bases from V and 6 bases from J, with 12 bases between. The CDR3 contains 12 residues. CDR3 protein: CAIRLQGNEQFF. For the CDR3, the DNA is TGTGCCATACGACTACAGGGCAATGAGCAGTTCTTC.

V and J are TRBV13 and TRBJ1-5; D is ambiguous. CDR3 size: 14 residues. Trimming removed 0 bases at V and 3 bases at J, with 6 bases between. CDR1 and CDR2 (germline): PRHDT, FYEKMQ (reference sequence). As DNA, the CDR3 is TGTGCCAGCAGCTTAGGCTGGGTCAATCAGCCCCAGCATTTT. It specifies CASSLGWVNQPQHF.

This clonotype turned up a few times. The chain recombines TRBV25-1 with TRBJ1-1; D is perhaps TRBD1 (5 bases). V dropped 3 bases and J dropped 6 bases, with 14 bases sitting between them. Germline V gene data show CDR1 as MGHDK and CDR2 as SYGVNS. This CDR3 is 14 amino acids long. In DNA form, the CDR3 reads TGTGCCAGCAGTGATTCGAAGGGCAGGGCTGAAGCTTTCTTT. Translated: CASSDSKGRAEAFF.

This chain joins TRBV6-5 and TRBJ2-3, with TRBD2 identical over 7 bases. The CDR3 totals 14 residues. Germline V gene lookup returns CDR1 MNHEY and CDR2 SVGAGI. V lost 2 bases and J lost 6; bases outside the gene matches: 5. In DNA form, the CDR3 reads TGTGCCAGCAGTTACGGGGGGGGGGTTGATACGCAGTATTTT. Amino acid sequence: CASSYGGGVDTQYF.

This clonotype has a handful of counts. The CDR3 sequence: CAISEGAYNEQFF. CDR3 sequence (DNA): TGTGCCATCAGTGAGGGAGCATACAATGAGCAGTTCTTC. V and J are TRBV10-3 and TRBJ2-1; the D is unclear. This CDR3 has 13 amino acids. V gave up 2 bases and J gave up 4 bases, with 6 bases separating them. Germline values: CDR1 ENHRY, CDR2 SYGVKD.

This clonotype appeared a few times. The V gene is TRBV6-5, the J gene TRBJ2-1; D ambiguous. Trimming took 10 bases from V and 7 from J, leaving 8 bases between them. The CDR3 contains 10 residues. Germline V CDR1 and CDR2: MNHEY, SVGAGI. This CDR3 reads CATKMNEQFF. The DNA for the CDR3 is TGTGCCACCAAAATGAATGAGCAGTTCTTC.

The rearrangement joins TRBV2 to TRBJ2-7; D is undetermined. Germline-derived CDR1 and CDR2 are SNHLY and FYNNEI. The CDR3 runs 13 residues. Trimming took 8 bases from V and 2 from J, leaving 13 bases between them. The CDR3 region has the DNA TGTGCCAGCGCGCCCCAATCCGCCTACGAGCAGTACTTC. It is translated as CASAPQSAYEQYF.

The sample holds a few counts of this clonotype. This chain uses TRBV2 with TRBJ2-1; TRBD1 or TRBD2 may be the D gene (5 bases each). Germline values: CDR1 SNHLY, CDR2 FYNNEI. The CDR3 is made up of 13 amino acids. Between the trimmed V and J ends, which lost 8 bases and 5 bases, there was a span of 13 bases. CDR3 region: CASLWGRNNEQFF. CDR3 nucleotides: TGTGCCAGCTTATGGGGACGCAACAATGAGCAGTTCTTC.

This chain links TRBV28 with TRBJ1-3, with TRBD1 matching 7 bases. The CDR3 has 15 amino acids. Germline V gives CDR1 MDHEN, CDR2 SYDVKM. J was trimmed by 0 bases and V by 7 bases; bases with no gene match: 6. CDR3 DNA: TGTGCCAGCACCCTCGGGACAGACTCTGGAAACACCATATATTTT. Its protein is CASTLGTDSGNTIYF.

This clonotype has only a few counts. The CDR3 bases are TGTGCCAGCAGGGGGACGGCGAGGAGCACAGATACGCAGTATTTT. Its protein is CASRGTARSTDTQYF. J is TRBJ2-3 and V is TRBV27; D tentatively reads TRBD1 or TRBD2 (5 bases each). CDR3 length: 15 residues. Germline CDR1 reads MNHEY; CDR2 reads SMNVEV (reference sequence). Trimming pared 6 bases from V and 0 bases from J, leaving 13 bases between.

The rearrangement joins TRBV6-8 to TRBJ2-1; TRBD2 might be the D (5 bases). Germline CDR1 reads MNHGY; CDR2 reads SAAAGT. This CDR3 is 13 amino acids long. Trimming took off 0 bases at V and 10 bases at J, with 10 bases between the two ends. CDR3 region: CASSYSETGEQFF. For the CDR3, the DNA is TGTGCCAGCAGTTACTCGGAAACGGGGGAGCAGTTCTTC.

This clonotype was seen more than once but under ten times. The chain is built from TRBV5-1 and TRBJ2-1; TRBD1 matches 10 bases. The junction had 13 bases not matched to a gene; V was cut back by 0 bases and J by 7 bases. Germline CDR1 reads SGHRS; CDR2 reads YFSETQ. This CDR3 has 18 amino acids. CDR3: CASSLAERPGTGANEQFF. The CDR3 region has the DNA TGCGCCAGCAGCTTGGCCGAAAGGCCCGGGACAGGGGCTAATGAGCAGTTCTTC.

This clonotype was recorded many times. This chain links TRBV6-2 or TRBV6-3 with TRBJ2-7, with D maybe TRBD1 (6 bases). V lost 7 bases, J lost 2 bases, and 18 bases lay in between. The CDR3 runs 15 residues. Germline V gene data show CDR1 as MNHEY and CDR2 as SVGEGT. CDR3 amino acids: CASTTFRTATYEQYV. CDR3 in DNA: TGTGCCAGCACTACCTTTCGGACAGCCACCTACGAGCAGTACGTC.

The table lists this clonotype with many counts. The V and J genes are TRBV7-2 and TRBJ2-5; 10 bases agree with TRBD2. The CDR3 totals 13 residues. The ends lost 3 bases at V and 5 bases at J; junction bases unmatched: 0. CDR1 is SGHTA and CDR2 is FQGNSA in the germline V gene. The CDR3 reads CASSFSGGETQYF. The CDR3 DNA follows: TGTGCCAGCAGCTTTAGCGGGGGGGAGACCCAGTACTTC.

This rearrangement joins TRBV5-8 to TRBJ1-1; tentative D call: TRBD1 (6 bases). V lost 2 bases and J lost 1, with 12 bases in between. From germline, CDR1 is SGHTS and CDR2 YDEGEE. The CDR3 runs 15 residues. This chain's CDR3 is CASSLYRTANTEAFF. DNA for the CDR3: TGTGCCAGCAGCTTATACAGGACAGCGAACACTGAAGCTTTCTTT.

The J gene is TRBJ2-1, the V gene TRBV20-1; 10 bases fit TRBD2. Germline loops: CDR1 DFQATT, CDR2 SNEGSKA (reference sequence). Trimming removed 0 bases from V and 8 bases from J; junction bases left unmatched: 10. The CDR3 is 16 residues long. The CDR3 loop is CSARDRAGGPMYEQFF. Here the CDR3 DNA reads TGCAGTGCTAGAGATAGAGCGGGGGGGCCTATGTATGAGCAGTTCTTC.

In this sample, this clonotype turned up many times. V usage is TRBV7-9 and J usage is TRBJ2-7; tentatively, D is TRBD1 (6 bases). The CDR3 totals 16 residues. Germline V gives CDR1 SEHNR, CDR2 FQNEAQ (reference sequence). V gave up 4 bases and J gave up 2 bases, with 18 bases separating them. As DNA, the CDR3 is TGTGCCAGCAGCTATGGCTGGACAGACTCTCCCTACGAGCAGTACTTC. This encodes CASSYGWTDSPYEQYF.

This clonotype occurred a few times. This chain's CDR3 is CSVAPGGRKLFF. The CDR3 DNA reads as TGCAGCGTCGCGCCCGGGGGTCGAAAACTGTTTTTT. The chain links TRBV29-1 to TRBJ1-4, with D perhaps TRBD1 (5 bases). Trimming removed 6 bases from V and 10 bases from J, with 15 bases in between. The CDR3 sequence is 12 residues long. In germline, CDR1 is SQVTM, CDR2 ANQGSEA.

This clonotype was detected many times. CDR3 in amino acids: CASSLTSGGRLGSYNEQFF. CDR3 sequence (DNA): TGTGCCAGCAGCTTGACCAGCGGGGGCCGTCTCGGATCCTACAATGAGCAGTTCTTC. The chain uses TRBV7-9 and TRBJ2-1; 8 bases are a match to TRBD2. J gave up 1 base and V 3 bases, and 14 bases lay outside the gene matches. CDR1 and CDR2 from the germline V gene are SEHNR and FQNEAQ (reference sequence). This CDR3 contains 19 residues.

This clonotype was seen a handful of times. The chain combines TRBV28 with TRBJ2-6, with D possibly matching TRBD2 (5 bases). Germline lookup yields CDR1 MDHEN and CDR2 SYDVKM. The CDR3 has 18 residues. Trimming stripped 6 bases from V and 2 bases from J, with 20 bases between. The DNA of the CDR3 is TGTGCCAGCAGGCCTGCGGGCCCAGCAGCGGCTGGGGCCAACGTCCTGACTTTC. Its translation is CASRPAGPAAAGANVLTF.

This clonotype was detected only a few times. CDR3 DNA sequence: TGCAGCGTTGAGGACTTCACTGAAGCTTTCTTT. Translation: CSVEDFTEAFF. The chain joins TRBV29-1 to TRBJ1-1; D uncertain. Trimming cost V 3 bases and J 4 bases, with 6 bases left between them. The CDR3 loop spans 11 amino acids. CDR1 and CDR2 from the germline V gene are SQVTM and ANQGSEA.

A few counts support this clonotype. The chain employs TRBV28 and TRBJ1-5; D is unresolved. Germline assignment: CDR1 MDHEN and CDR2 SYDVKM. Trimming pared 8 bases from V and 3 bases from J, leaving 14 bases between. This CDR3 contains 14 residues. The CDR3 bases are TGTGCCAGCTTGGAAGAAGGATACAATCAGCCCCAGCATTTT. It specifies CASLEEGYNQPQHF.

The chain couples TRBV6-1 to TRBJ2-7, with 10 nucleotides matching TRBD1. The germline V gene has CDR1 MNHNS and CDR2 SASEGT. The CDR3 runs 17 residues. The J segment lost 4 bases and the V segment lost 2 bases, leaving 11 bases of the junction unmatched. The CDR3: CASSERGRTGGRYEQYF. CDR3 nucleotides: TGTGCCAGCAGTGAAAGAGGGCGGACAGGGGGTAGATACGAGCAGTACTTC.

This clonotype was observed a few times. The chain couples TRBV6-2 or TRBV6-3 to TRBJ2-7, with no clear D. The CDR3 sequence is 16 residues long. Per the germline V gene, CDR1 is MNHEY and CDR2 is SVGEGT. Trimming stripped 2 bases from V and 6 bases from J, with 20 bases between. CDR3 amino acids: CASSYSLRLDYSEQYF. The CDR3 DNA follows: TGTGCCAGCAGTTACAGTTTGAGGCTAGATTACTCCGAGCAGTACTTC.

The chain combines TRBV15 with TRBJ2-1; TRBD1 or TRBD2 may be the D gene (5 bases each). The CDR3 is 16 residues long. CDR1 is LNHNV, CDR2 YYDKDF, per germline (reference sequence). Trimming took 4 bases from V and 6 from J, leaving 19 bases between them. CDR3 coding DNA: TGTGCCACCAGCATCTCAGGGTGGGCGAGGGGCAATGAGCAGTTCTTC. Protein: CATSISGWARGNEQFF.

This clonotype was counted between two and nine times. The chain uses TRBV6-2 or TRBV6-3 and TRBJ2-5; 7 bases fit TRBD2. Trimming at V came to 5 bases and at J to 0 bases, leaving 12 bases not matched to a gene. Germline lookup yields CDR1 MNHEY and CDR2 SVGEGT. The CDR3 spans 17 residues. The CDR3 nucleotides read TGTGCCAGCAGTACCCCTTGGGAGGGCCCGTACCAAGAGACCCAGTACTTC. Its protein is CASSTPWEGPYQETQYF.

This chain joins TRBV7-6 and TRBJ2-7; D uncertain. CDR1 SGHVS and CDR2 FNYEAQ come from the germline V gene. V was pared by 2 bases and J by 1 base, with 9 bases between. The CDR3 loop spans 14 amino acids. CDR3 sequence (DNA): TGTGCCAGCAGCTTAAAAGTTACTTCCTACGAGCAGTACTTC. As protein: CASSLKVTSYEQYF.

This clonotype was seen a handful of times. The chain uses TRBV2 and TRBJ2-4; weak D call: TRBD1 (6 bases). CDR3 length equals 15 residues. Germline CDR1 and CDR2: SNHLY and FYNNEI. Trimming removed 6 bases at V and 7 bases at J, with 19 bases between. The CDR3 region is CASSPSLGGYNIQYF. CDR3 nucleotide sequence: TGTGCCAGCAGCCCTTCTCTAGGGGGATATAACATTCAGTACTTC.

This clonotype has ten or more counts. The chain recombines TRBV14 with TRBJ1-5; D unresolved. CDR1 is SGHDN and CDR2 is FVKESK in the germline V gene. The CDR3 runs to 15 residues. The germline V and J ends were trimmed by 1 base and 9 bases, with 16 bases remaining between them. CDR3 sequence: CASSQGGGPVTPQHF. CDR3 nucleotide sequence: TGTGCCAGCAGCCAAGGGGGAGGACCCGTTACGCCCCAGCATTTT.